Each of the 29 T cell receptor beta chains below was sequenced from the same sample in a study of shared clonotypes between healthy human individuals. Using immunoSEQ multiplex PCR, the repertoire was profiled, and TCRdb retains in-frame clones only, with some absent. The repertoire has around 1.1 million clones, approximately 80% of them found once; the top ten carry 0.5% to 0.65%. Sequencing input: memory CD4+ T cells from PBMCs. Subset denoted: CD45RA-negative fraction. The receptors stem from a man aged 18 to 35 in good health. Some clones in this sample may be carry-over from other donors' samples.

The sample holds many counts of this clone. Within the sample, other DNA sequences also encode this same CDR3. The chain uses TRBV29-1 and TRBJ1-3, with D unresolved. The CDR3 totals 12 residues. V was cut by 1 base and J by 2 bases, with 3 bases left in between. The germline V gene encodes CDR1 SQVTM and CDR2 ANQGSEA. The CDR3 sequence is CSVEGPGNTIYF. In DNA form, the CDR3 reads TGCAGCGTTGAAGGGCCTGGAAACACCATATATTTT.

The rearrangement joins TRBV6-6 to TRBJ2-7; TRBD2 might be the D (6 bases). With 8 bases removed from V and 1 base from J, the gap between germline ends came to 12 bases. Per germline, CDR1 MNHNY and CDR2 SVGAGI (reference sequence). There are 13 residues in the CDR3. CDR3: CASVDSGSYEQYF. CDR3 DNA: TGTGCCAGCGTTGATAGCGGATCCTACGAGCAGTACTTC.

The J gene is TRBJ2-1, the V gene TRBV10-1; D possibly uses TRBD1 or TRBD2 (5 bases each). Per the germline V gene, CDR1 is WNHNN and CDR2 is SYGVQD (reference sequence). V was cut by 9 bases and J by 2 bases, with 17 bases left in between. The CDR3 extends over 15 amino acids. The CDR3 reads CASSPGPLTYNEQFF. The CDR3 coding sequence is TGCGCCAGTTCCCCGGGACCCCTGACCTACAATGAGCAGTTCTTC.

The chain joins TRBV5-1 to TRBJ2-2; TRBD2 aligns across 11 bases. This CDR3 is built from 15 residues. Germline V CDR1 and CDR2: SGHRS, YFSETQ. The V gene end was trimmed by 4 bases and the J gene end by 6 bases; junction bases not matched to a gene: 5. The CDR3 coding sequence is TGCGCCAGCAGCACGCTAGCGGGAGGCGCCGGGGAGCTGTTTTTT. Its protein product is CASSTLAGGAGELFF.

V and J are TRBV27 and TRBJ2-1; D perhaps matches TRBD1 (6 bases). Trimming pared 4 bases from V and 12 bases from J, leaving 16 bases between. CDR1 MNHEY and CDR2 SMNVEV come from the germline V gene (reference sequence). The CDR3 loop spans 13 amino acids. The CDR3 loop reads CASSSYPATGQFF. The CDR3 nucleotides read TGTGCCAGCAGTTCCTATCCAGCGACAGGGCAGTTCTTC.

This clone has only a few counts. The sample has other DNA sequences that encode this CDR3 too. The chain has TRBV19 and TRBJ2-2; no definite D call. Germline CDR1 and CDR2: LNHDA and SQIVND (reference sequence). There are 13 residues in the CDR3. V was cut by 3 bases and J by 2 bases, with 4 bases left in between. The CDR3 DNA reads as TGTGCCAGTAGTATTGCTAACACCGGGGAGCTGTTTTTT. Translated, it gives CASSIANTGELFF.

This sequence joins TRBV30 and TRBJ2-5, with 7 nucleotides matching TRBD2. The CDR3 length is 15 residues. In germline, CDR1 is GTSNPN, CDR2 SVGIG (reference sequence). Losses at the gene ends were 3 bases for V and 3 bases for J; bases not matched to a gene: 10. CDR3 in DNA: TGTGCCTGGAGGATTAGGGCTAGCGGTAAAGAGACCCAGTACTTC. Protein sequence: CAWRIRASGKETQYF.

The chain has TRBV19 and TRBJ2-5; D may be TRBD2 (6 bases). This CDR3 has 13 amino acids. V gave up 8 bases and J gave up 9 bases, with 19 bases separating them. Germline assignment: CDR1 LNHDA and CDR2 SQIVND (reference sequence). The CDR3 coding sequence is TGTGCCAGTGGGGGGACGCCCCGGAGGGCCCAGTACTTC. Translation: CASGGTPRRAQYF.

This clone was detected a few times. DNA of the CDR3: TGTGCCAGCAGCTTGGAACAAACGTATGGCTACACCTTC. Translating gives CASSLEQTYGYTF. The chain uses TRBV7-9 and TRBJ1-2; no definite D call. Trimming took off 3 bases at V and 5 bases at J, with 10 bases between the two ends. The V gene's germline CDR1 is SEHNR and CDR2 FQNEAQ (reference sequence). The CDR3 has 13 residues.

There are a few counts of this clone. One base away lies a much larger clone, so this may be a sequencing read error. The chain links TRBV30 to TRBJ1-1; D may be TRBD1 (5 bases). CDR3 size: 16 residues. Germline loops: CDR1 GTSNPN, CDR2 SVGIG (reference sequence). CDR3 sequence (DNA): TGTGCCTGGAGCGCTTTTTGGGGGGGAATGAACACTGGAGCTTTCTTT. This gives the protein CAWSAFWGGMNTGAFF.

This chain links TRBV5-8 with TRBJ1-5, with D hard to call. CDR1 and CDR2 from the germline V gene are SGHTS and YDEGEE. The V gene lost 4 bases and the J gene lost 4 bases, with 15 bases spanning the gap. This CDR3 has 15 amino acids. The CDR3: CASSPIGRKNQPQHF. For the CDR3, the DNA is TGTGCCAGCAGCCCTATTGGGCGGAAAAATCAGCCCCAGCATTTT.

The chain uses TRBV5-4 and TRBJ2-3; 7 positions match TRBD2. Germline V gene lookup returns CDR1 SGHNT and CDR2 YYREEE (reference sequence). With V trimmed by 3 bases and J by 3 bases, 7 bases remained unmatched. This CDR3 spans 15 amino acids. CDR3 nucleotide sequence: TGTGCCAGCAGCTGGACATGGGGAGGGACAGATACGCAGTATTTT. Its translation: CASSWTWGGTDTQYF. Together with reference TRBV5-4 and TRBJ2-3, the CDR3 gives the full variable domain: ETGVTQSPTHLIKTRGQQVTLRCSSQSGHNTVSWYQQALGQGPQFIFQYYREEENGRGNFPPRFSGLQFPNYSSELNVNALELDDSALYLCASSWTWGGTDTQYFGPGTRLTVL.

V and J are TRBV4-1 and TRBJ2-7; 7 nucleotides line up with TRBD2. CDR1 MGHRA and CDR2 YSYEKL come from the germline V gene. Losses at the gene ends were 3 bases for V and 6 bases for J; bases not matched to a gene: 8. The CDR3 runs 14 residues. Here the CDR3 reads CASSQISGSVEQYF. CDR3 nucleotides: TGCGCCAGCAGCCAGATTAGCGGGTCCGTCGAGCAGTACTTC.

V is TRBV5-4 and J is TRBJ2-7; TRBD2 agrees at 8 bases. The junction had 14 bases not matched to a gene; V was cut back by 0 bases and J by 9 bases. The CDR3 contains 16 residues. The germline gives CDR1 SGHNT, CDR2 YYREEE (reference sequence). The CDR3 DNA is TGTGCCAGCAGCTTGGGACCCGGGACTAGGGACCTGGGGCAGTACTTC. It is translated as CASSLGPGTRDLGQYF.

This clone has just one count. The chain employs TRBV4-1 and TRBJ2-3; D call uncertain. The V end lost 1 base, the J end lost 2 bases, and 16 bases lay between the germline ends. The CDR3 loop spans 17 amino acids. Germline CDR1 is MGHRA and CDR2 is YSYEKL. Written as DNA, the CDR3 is TGCGCCAGCAGCCAAGGGGTGGTATCTAGAGCCACAGATACGCAGTATTTT. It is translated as CASSQGVVSRATDTQYF.

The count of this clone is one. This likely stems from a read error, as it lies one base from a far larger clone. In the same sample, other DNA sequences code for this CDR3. CDR3 DNA sequence: TGCAGCGTTGCCCGGACTAGCGGCTACAATGAGCAGTTCTTC. Translating gives CSVARTSGYNEQFF. The V call is TRBV29-1, the J call TRBJ2-1; TRBD2 aligns across 10 bases. Per the germline V gene, CDR1 is SQVTM and CDR2 is ANQGSEA. The CDR3 is 14 amino acids. V lost 4 bases to trimming and J lost 3 bases; unmatched junction nucleotides: 3.

The DNA for the CDR3 is TGCGCCAGCAGCTTGGCCAGCGACAAAAACATTCAGTACTTC. It yields the protein CASSLASDKNIQYF. The rearrangement links TRBV5-1 to TRBJ2-4, with D unresolved. The CDR3 covers 14 residues. Germline CDR1 is SGHRS and CDR2 is YFSETQ. V was trimmed by 0 bases and J by 3 bases, leaving 7 bases between them. Filled out from reference TRBV5-1 and TRBJ2-4, the complete variable domain reads KAGVTQTPRYLIKTRGQQVTLSCSPISGHRSVSWYQQTPGQGLQFLFEYFSETQRNKGNFPGRFSGRQFSNSRSEMNVSTLELGDSALYLCASSLASDKNIQYFGAGTRLSVL.

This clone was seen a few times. CDR3 region: CASSLGVGSRETQYF. The CDR3 nucleotides read TGTGCCAGCAGCTTGGGGGTGGGCAGTCGTGAGACCCAGTACTTC. The rearrangement uses TRBV7-3 and TRBJ2-5; D could derive from TRBD1 or TRBD2 (5 bases each). Germline assignment: CDR1 SGHTA and CDR2 FQGTGA. The CDR3 runs to 15 residues. With 3 bases removed from V and 5 bases from J, the gap between germline ends came to 16 bases.

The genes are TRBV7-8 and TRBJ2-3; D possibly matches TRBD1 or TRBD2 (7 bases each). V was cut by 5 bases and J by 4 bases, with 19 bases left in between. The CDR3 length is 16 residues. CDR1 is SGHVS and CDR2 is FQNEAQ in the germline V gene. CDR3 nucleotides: TGTGCCAGCAGCAAAAGACAGGGCGGGAGCGCAGATACGCAGTATTTT. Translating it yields CASSKRQGGSADTQYF. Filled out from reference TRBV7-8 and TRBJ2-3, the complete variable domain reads GAGVSQSPRYKVAKRGQDVALRCDPISGHVSLFWYQQALGQGPEFLTYFQNEAQLDKSGLPSDRFFAERPEGSVSTLKIQRTQQEDSAVYLCASSKRQGGSADTQYFGPGTRLTVL.

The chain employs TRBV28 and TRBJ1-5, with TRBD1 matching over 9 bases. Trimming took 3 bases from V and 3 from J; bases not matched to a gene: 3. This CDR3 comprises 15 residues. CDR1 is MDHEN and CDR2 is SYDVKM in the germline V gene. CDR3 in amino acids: CASSFNRGLNQPQHF. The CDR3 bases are TGTGCCAGCAGTTTTAACAGGGGGCTCAATCAGCCCCAGCATTTT.

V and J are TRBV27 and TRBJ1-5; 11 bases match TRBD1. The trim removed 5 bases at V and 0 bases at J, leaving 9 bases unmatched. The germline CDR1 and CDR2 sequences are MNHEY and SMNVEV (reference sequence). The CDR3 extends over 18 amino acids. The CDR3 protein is CASSPRTGGVGSNQPQHF. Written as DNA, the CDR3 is TGTGCCAGCAGTCCCCGGACAGGGGGCGTTGGTAGCAATCAGCCCCAGCATTTT.

CDR3 in DNA: TGTGCCTGGAGCCTAGCGGGAGGGCCCTTCCAGACCCAGTACTTC. It codes for CAWSLAGGPFQTQYF. The V gene is TRBV30, the J gene TRBJ2-5; 12 bases are shared with TRBD2. The ends lost 3 bases at V and 6 bases at J; junction bases unmatched: 8. The CDR3 covers 15 residues. Germline assignment: CDR1 GTSNPN and CDR2 SVGIG (reference sequence).

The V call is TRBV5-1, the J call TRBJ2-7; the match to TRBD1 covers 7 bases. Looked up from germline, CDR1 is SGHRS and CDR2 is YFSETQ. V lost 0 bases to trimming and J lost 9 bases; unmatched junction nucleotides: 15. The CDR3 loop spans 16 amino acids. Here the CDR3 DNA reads TGCGCCAGCAGCTTGGCGTTTCCCAGGGGGTTACTCGGGCAGTACTTC. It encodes CASSLAFPRGLLGQYF.

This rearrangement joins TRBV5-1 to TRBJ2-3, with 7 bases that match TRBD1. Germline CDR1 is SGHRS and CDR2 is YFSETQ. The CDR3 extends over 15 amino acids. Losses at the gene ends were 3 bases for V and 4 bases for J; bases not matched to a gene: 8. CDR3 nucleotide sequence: TGCGCCAGCAGCTATGAGGGGGCGCGATCAGATACGCAGTATTTT. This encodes CASSYEGARSDTQYF.

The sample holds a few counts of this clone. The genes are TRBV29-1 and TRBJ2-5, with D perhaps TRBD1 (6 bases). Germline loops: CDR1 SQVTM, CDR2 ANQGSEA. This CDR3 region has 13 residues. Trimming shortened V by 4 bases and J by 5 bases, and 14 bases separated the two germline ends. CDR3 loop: CSVGGLYGETQYF. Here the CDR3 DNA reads TGCAGCGTTGGGGGGCTTTACGGGGAGACCCAGTACTTC.

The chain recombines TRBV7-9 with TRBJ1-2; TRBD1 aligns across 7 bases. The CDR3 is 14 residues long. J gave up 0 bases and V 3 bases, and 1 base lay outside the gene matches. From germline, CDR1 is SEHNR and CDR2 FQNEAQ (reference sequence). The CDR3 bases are TGTGCCAGCAGCTTGCAGGGGGCTAACTATGGCTACACCTTC. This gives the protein CASSLQGANYGYTF.

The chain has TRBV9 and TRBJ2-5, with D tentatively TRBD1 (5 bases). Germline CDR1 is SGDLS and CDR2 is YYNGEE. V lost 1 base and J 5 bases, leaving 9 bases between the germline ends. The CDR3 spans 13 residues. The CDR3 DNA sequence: TGTGCCAGCAGCGTAAGGGGCCGGGAGACCCAGTACTTC. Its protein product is CASSVRGRETQYF.

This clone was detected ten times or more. The CDR3 loop reads CASSPLAGGAKNIQYF. The DNA for the CDR3 is TGTGCCAGCAGCCCTCTAGCGGGAGGGGCCAAAAACATTCAGTACTTC. The rearrangement joins TRBV4-2 to TRBJ2-4; 12 bases line up with TRBD2. The germline V gene encodes CDR1 LGHNA and CDR2 YNFKEQ. This CDR3 is 16 amino acids long. Germline trimming cut 4 bases from V and 1 base from J; bases unmatched to any gene: 2.

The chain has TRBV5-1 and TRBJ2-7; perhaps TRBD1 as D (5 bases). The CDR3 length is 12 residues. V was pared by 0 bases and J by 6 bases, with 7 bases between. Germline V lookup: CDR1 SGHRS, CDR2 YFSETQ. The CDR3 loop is CASSLVQGEQYF. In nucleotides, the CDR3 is TGCGCCAGCAGCTTGGTCCAGGGCGAGCAGTACTTC.